This TCR beta chain was captured in a study of blood T cells in healthy people across ages. Study-level results: Roughly linear age-related decline in beta diversity appeared, significant by age around 38. It was not possible, with unsorted PBMCs, to conclusively compare naive and antigen-experienced cells.

To note about this clonotype: No antigen is known for it.

Alongside a J-beta primer mix, a sample-barcoded 5' primer served in a second PCR lasting roughly 7 to 11 cycles. TCRdb passed the 5' RACE reads through MiXCR, listing each CDR3 protein once. The sample has 550,000 to 700,000 distinct CDR3 sequences; approximately 25% are singletons. The CDR3 sequence is 13 residues long. Trimming pared 4 bases from V and 8 bases from J, leaving 14 bases between. CDR1 is LNHNV and CDR2 is YYDKDF in the germline V gene (reference sequence). V and J are TRBV15 and TRBJ1-2; the D gene is possibly TRBD1 (6 bases). This TCR was sampled from a woman in her sixties or seventies in good health. Sequencing was performed on blood. CDR3 region: CATSIPQGKGYTF. CDR3 in DNA: TGTGCCACCAGCATTCCCCAGGGGAAAGGCTACACCTTC.